Shown below are 13 T cell receptor beta chains from a single sample sequenced in a study of control samples from healthy donors and cancer patients. Using immunoSEQ multiplex PCR, the repertoire was profiled, and TCRdb retains in-frame clones only, with some absent. The sample shows about 250,000 clones, about four fifths of them seen only once. Source material: PBMCs. These receptor sequences come from an older woman with lung cancer.

The chain employs TRBV18 and TRBJ2-7; TRBD2 is a possible D gene (7 bases). V shed 3 bases and J shed 6 bases, with 12 bases lying between them. There are 13 residues in the CDR3. Germline loops: CDR1 KGHSH, CDR2 LQKENI. The DNA of the CDR3 is TGTGCCAGCTCACCGGGAGGGGGAGCCGAGCAGTACTTC. It encodes CASSPGGGAEQYF. Looking up the rest from reference TRBV18 and TRBJ2-7 gives the full variable domain: NAGVMQNPRHLVRRRGQEARLRCSPMKGHSHVYWYRQLPEEGLKFMVYLQKENIIDESGMPKERFSAEFPKEGPSILRIQQVVRGDSAAYFCASSPGGGAEQYFGPGTRLTVT.

The rearrangement links TRBV6-5 to TRBJ2-2; D unresolved. V was trimmed by 7 bases and J by 5 bases, leaving 11 bases between them. Germline-derived CDR1 and CDR2 are MNHEY and SVGAGI. The CDR3 runs to 13 residues. CDR3 sequence: CASIWLGTGELFF. CDR3 DNA: TGTGCCAGCATCTGGCTCGGGACCGGGGAGCTGTTTTTT.

The CDR3 reads CASSVGVGNADTQYF. As DNA, the CDR3 is TGTGCCAGCAGCGTAGGGGTGGGGAACGCAGATACGCAGTATTTT. The J gene is TRBJ2-3, the V gene TRBV9, with D hard to call. CDR1 and CDR2 (germline): SGDLS, YYNGEE. Between the trimmed V and J ends, which lost 0 bases and 4 bases, there was a span of 12 bases. CDR3 length: 15 amino acids.

V gene TRBV6-5 combines with J gene TRBJ1-2; 7 nucleotides agree with TRBD1. Germline V lookup: CDR1 MNHEY, CDR2 SVGAGI. The trim removed 8 bases at V and 0 bases at J, leaving 6 bases unmatched. CDR3 length: 14 amino acids. The CDR3 loop reads CASVFGQANYGYTF. CDR3 nucleotides: TGTGCCAGCGTTTTTGGACAGGCTAACTATGGCTACACCTTC.

The table lists this clone with a few counts. The rearrangement uses TRBV5-5 and TRBJ1-1; D unclear. Germline V gene data show CDR1 as SGHKS and CDR2 as YYEKEE (reference sequence). CDR3 size: 17 residues. Trimming cost V 0 bases and J 5 bases, with 20 bases left between them. CDR3 region: CASSLDRFAGGITEAFF. The CDR3 DNA reads TGTGCCAGCAGCTTGGATCGGTTTGCAGGAGGGATAACTGAAGCTTTCTTT.

On this clone: This specimen includes other DNA sequences encoding the same CDR3. The V and J genes are TRBV6-5 and TRBJ1-2; possible D gene TRBD1, 6 bases. Germline V gives CDR1 MNHEY, CDR2 SVGAGI. Trimming shortened V by 0 bases and J by 3 bases, and 11 bases separated the two germline ends. The CDR3 contains 15 residues. The DNA of the CDR3 is TGTGCCAGCAGTTACTCGGACAGAGTTTACTATGGCTACACCTTC. Translated: CASSYSDRVYYGYTF.

The chain joins TRBV7-3 to TRBJ2-3, with D hard to call. The length of the CDR3 is 14 residues. Germline V gives CDR1 SGHTA, CDR2 FQGTGA. V shed 1 base and J shed 0 bases, with 5 bases lying between them. The CDR3 here is CASSLIPSTDTQYF. Written as DNA, the CDR3 is TGTGCCAGCAGCTTAATCCCTAGCACAGATACGCAGTATTTT.

Notes on this clone: The junction differs from germline at one of its ends, possibly a read error. This chain links TRBV7-3 with TRBJ2-1; tentatively, D is TRBD1 or TRBD2 (5 bases each). The germline gives CDR1 SGHTA, CDR2 FQGTGA. The CDR3 contains 13 residues. CDR3 protein: CASSLTGRNEQFF. The CDR3 coding sequence is TGTGCCAGCAGCCTAACGGGGCGCAATGAGCAGTTCTTC.

The chain carries TRBV2 and TRBJ1-1, with TRBD1 matching over 9 bases. This CDR3 has 14 amino acids. Germline-derived CDR1 and CDR2 are SNHLY and FYNNEI. Trimming removed 4 bases from V and 5 bases from J; junction bases left unmatched: 5. The CDR3 region has the DNA TGTGCCAGCAGTGGACAGGGGGAATGGACTGAAGCTTTCTTT. Translated, it gives CASSGQGEWTEAFF.

V usage is TRBV20-1 and J usage is TRBJ2-7; D assignment may be TRBD1 or TRBD2 (5 bases each). V was pared by 1 base and J by 7 bases, with 8 bases between. Germline V gives CDR1 DFQATT, CDR2 SNEGSKA (reference sequence). CDR3 size: 11 residues. The CDR3 loop is CSARGGKEQYF. CDR3 sequence (DNA): TGCAGTGCTAGAGGGGGGAAGGAGCAGTACTTC.

The CDR3 DNA follows: TGTGCCAGCAGCTTAGAATCTAGGTTCTCGCCCGCCGGACTGTTTTTT. Its protein product is CASSLESRFSPAGLFF. This rearrangement joins TRBV7-8 to TRBJ1-4; no clear D. The CDR3 spans 16 residues. V lost 1 base to trimming and J lost 13 bases, with 22 bases between them. The germline V gene encodes CDR1 SGHVS and CDR2 FQNEAQ. The full variable domain, rest sourced from reference TRBV7-8 and TRBJ1-4, is GAGVSQSPRYKVAKRGQDVALRCDPISGHVSLFWYQQALGQGPEFLTYFQNEAQLDKSGLPSDRFFAERPEGSVSTLKIQRTQQEDSAVYLCASSLESRFSPAGLFFGSGTQLSVL.

This chain uses TRBV5-1 with TRBJ2-1; maybe TRBD2 (5 bases). Germline loops: CDR1 SGHRS, CDR2 YFSETQ. CDR3 size: 16 residues. V was trimmed by 0 bases and J by 0 bases, leaving 10 bases between them. CDR3 DNA sequence: TGCGCCAGCAGCTTGGCCGGGGATTTCTCCTACAATGAGCAGTTCTTC. It translates to CASSLAGDFSYNEQFF.

The chain is built from TRBV19 and TRBJ1-5; D gene uncertain. CDR3 length: 20 residues. Looked up from germline, CDR1 is LNHDA and CDR2 is SQIVND (reference sequence). Trimming left V 5 bases short and J 7 bases short, with 33 bases between. The chain's CDR3 is CASSLSRIQPNSVGIQPQHF. DNA for the CDR3: TGTGCCAGTAGTTTGTCGAGGATTCAGCCTAATTCTGTGGGGATCCAGCCCCAGCATTTT.